Each of the 21 T cell receptor beta chains below was sequenced from the same sample in a study of T cells after yellow fever vaccination. MiXCR, run by TCRdb on the 5' RACE reads, gives a single entry per CDR3 protein. This sample has hundreds of thousands of distinct CDR3 sequences, with 11% found just once. This specimen was PBMCs, taken on the day of the first yellow fever vaccination. The receptors originated from a man younger than 35 who received the YFV17D yellow fever vaccine.

This clonotype has only a few counts. The chain has TRBV5-1 and TRBJ1-1, with D possibly being TRBD1 (5 bases). In germline, CDR1 is SGHRS, CDR2 YFSETQ. The ends were cut back, 0 bases at V and 1 base at J, with 10 bases in the middle. This CDR3 comprises 15 residues. The chain's CDR3 is CASSLEPGGNTEAFF. The CDR3 nucleotides read TGCGCCAGCAGCTTGGAGCCGGGGGGGAACACTGAAGCTTTCTTT.

This clonotype was recorded a few times. This chain uses TRBV7-2 with TRBJ2-2; the D gene is possibly TRBD2 (7 bases). Germline-derived CDR1 and CDR2 are SGHTA and FQGNSA. The ends were cut back, 1 base at V and 5 bases at J, with 17 bases in the middle. This CDR3 has 17 residues. CDR3: CASSLVVGGPVTGELFF. The CDR3 DNA sequence: TGTGCCAGCAGCTTAGTAGTGGGGGGGCCGGTAACCGGGGAGCTGTTTTTT.

This clonotype occurred a few times. The gene calls are TRBV15 and TRBJ2-7; no clear D gene. V gave up 0 bases and J gave up 7 bases, with 10 bases separating them. From germline, CDR1 is LNHNV and CDR2 YYDKDF (reference sequence). This CDR3 is built from 13 residues. The CDR3 here is CATSRDRSREQYF. The CDR3 DNA follows: TGTGCCACCAGCAGAGATCGCTCCCGGGAGCAGTACTTC.

This clonotype was recorded a few times. The CDR3 is CGSGTHRTDTQYF. CDR3 coding DNA: TGTGGGTCCGGGACACACCGCACAGATACGCAGTATTTT. The gene calls are TRBV6-2 or TRBV6-3 and TRBJ2-3; the D gene is possibly TRBD1 (6 bases). This CDR3 spans 13 amino acids. Germline assignment: CDR1 MNHEY and CDR2 SVGEGT.

This clonotype was counted between two and nine times. The CDR3 DNA reads TGCGCCAGCAGCCAAGACTACAGACCCCGAGGGGCCAACGTCCTGACTTTC. Encoded protein: CASSQDYRPRGANVLTF. V and J are TRBV4-3 and TRBJ2-6; no definite D call. CDR3 length equals 17 residues. V gave up 0 bases and J gave up 4 bases, with 13 bases separating them. Germline loops: CDR1 LGHNA, CDR2 YSLEER.

As DNA, the CDR3 is TGCGCCAGCAGCCAGGTACCCAAGCGGGCTGGCACAGATACGCAGTATTTT. This encodes CASSQVPKRAGTDTQYF. The gene calls are TRBV4-1 and TRBJ2-3; possibly TRBD2 for D (6 bases). The germline CDR1 and CDR2 sequences are MGHRA and YSYEKL. V lost 3 bases and J lost 1, with 17 bases in between. CDR3 length: 17 residues.

This clonotype was observed many times. The chain employs TRBV5-1 and TRBJ2-7; unclear D gene. V lost 0 bases to trimming and J lost 2 bases, with 3 bases between them. CDR3 size: 12 residues. Germline V gives CDR1 SGHRS, CDR2 YFSETQ. The CDR3 nucleotides read TGCGCCAGCAGCTTGGGCACCTACGAGCAGTACTTC. This sequence encodes CASSLGTYEQYF. The whole variable domain, remainder taken from reference TRBV5-1 and TRBJ2-7, is KAGVTQTPRYLIKTRGQQVTLSCSPISGHRSVSWYQQTPGQGLQFLFEYFSETQRNKGNFPGRFSGRQFSNSRSEMNVSTLELGDSALYLCASSLGTYEQYFGPGTRLTVT.

The sample holds many counts of this clonotype. The genes are TRBV18 and TRBJ1-1; D gene unclear. V was pared by 1 base and J by 5 bases, with 17 bases between. Germline V gene data show CDR1 as KGHSH and CDR2 as LQKENI. The CDR3 length is 16 residues. The CDR3 region has the DNA TGTGCCAGCTCACCACTGGGAGCGGTAACGGGAACTGAAGCTTTCTTT. Translating it yields CASSPLGAVTGTEAFF.

V is TRBV25-1 and J is TRBJ2-1, with TRBD1 matching 8 bases. The CDR3 length is 14 residues. The V gene's germline CDR1 is MGHDK and CDR2 SYGVNS. Losses at the gene ends were 4 bases for V and 4 bases for J; bases not matched to a gene: 3. This chain's CDR3 is CASSAGDRYNEQFF. CDR3 nucleotide sequence: TGTGCCAGCAGTGCCGGGGACAGGTACAATGAGCAGTTCTTC.

This clonotype was recorded a few times. The chain is built from TRBV5-1 and TRBJ2-5; D possibly corresponds to TRBD2 (6 bases). The germline V and J ends were trimmed by 4 bases and 1 base, with 17 bases remaining between them. The length of the CDR3 is 16 residues. Germline assignment: CDR1 SGHRS and CDR2 YFSETQ. CDR3 amino acids: CASSPSSGAGQETQYF. The CDR3 nucleotides read TGCGCCAGCAGCCCCTCATCGGGAGCTGGCCAAGAGACCCAGTACTTC. The entire variable domain, with the rest obtained from reference TRBV5-1 and TRBJ2-5, is as follows: KAGVTQTPRYLIKTRGQQVTLSCSPISGHRSVSWYQQTPGQGLQFLFEYFSETQRNKGNFPGRFSGRQFSNSRSEMNVSTLELGDSALYLCASSPSSGAGQETQYFGPGTRLLVL.

The chain uses TRBV2 and TRBJ1-2, with TRBD1 as a possible D gene (5 bases). Germline CDR1 SNHLY, CDR2 FYNNEI. V was trimmed by 0 bases and J by 8 bases, leaving 16 bases between them. The CDR3 covers 15 residues. CDR3 bases: TGTGCCAGCAGTGAAGCCCAGACAGTCCTCGGCGGCTACACCTTC. The encoded protein is CASSEAQTVLGGYTF.

This clonotype has a handful of counts. The CDR3 here is CASSLASGQGNEKLFF. CDR3 nucleotide sequence: TGCGCCAGCAGCTTGGCCTCAGGACAGGGAAACGAAAAACTGTTTTTT. V usage is TRBV5-1 and J usage is TRBJ1-4; the match to TRBD1 covers 8 bases. J was trimmed by 8 bases and V by 0 bases; bases with no gene match: 9. There are 16 residues in the CDR3. Germline V CDR1 and CDR2: SGHRS, YFSETQ.

There are many counts of this clonotype. The chain combines TRBV4-3 with TRBJ2-6; D is perhaps TRBD2 (5 bases). CDR1 LGHNA and CDR2 YSLEER come from the germline V gene. With 3 bases removed from V and 2 bases from J, the gap between germline ends came to 11 bases. The CDR3 totals 16 residues. CDR3 residues: CASSQVSGTGANVLTF. CDR3 nucleotide sequence: TGCGCCAGCAGCCAGGTGTCCGGGACTGGGGCCAACGTCCTGACTTTC.

This clonotype was counted ten times or more. This chain links TRBV4-2 with TRBJ1-2; D perhaps matches TRBD1 (6 bases). Trimming removed 3 bases from V and 4 bases from J, with 9 bases in between. Germline CDR1 and CDR2: LGHNA and YNFKEQ. The CDR3 covers 13 residues. The CDR3 DNA is TGTGCCAGCAGCCAGGGGGGCTTCTATGGCTACACCTTC. This gives the protein CASSQGGFYGYTF.

This chain connects TRBV15 to TRBJ2-3, with TRBD2 matching over 10 bases. CDR1 and CDR2 from the germline V gene are LNHNV and YYDKDF (reference sequence). The CDR3 has 16 amino acids. J lost 4 bases, V lost 0 bases, and 4 bases had no gene match. The CDR3 loop reads CATSRDLAGVSDTQYF. DNA of the CDR3: TGTGCCACCAGCAGAGATCTAGCGGGGGTGTCAGATACGCAGTATTTT.

The chain joins TRBV27 to TRBJ2-7; tentatively, D is TRBD1 (5 bases). With 2 bases removed from V and 2 bases from J, the gap between germline ends came to 10 bases. In germline, CDR1 is MNHEY, CDR2 SMNVEV (reference sequence). CDR3 size: 14 residues. The CDR3 region has the DNA TGTGCCAGCAGTTTAAGTGGCAGGGCCTACGAGCAGTACTTC. Translation: CASSLSGRAYEQYF.

This clonotype was counted many times. This chain connects TRBV10-3 to TRBJ2-2; perhaps TRBD1 as D (6 bases). In germline, CDR1 is ENHRY, CDR2 SYGVKD. CDR3 length: 21 amino acids. The V gene lost 0 bases and the J gene lost 3 bases, with 26 bases spanning the gap. CDR3 in DNA: TGTGCCATCAGTGAGTCTACCCCGGGACAAGGAGCCCTTCTGTACACCGGGGAGCTGTTTTTT. Amino acids: CAISESTPGQGALLYTGELFF.

V and J are TRBV7-2 and TRBJ2-5; a possible D gene is TRBD2 (6 bases). Trimming took 5 bases from V and 0 from J, leaving 16 bases between them. This CDR3 comprises 16 residues. Germline V gene sequence: CDR1 SGHTA, CDR2 FQGNSA. CDR3 nucleotide sequence: TGTGCCAGCAGCCACAACCAGTGGGGGGACCAAGAGACCCAGTACTTC. It encodes CASSHNQWGDQETQYF.

The CDR3 reads CASSATSGSYEQYV. Written as DNA, the CDR3 is TGTGCCAGTAGTGCAACTAGCGGGTCCTACGAGCAGTACGTC. This sequence joins TRBV19 and TRBJ2-7, with TRBD2 matching 9 bases. V lost 5 bases and J lost 1; bases outside the gene matches: 3. The V gene's germline CDR1 is LNHDA and CDR2 SQIVND (reference sequence). This CDR3 spans 14 amino acids.

This clonotype was counted only a few times. The rearrangement joins TRBV29-1 to TRBJ1-1; D is perhaps TRBD1 (6 bases). The V and J ends lost 4 bases and 4 bases respectively, with 10 bases between them. The CDR3 sequence is 12 residues long. The germline V gene encodes CDR1 SQVTM and CDR2 ANQGSEA. The CDR3 nucleotides are TGCAGCGTTGTAAAGGGGGGCACTGAAGCTTTCTTT. Protein: CSVVKGGTEAFF.

This rearrangement joins TRBV6-2 or TRBV6-3 to TRBJ1-1; 7 nucleotides line up with TRBD1. This CDR3 has 12 residues. The junction had 9 bases not matched to a gene; V was cut back by 10 bases and J by 7 bases. The germline V gene has CDR1 MNHEY and CDR2 SVGEGT. The CDR3 loop reads CATGRDRNEAFF. The CDR3 DNA sequence: TGTGCCACCGGCCGGGACAGAAATGAAGCTTTCTTT.